The subject of this entry is one T cell receptor (beta chain). What it binds is not known. A read error may be the cause here, since a much bigger clone is one base away. The data are from a study of T-cell reconstitution after alpha-beta-depleted transplantation in children. This CDR3 is built from 13 residues. Study conclusions and caveats: There were reportedly several hundred expanded graft clones from which alpha-beta T cells came about two months after transplant. Surviving thymic progenitors and recipient T cells were the source of high TCRbeta diversity at day 60 in some patients.

For TCRbeta, the library was prepared with unique molecular identifiers. TCRdb recomputed calls from the PCR reads with MiXCR, one row per CDR3 protein. The data hold about 580,000 distinct CDR3 sequences, with 20% to 25% observed a single time. This material consisted of PBMCs, mostly from graft donor cells, taken 360 days after TCRalphabeta/CD19-depleted stem cell transplant. The rearrangement links TRBV12-3 or TRBV12-4 to TRBJ2-3, with D possibly being TRBD1 (6 bases). This receptor was identified in a boy younger than two who had a stem cell transplant for acute myeloid leukemia, so the T cells may come from the graft donor. The CDR3 reads CASTGQGMGTRYF. CDR3 coding DNA: TGTGCCAGCACCGGGCAGGGGATGGGTACGCGGTATTTT.